This T cell receptor (beta chain) was recorded in a study of blood T cells in healthy people across ages. Points from the study as a whole: In these data, TCR beta diversity tracked strongly with naive T cell percentage. CMV status of donors was not determined, possibly confounding expanded clonotype changes. Both naive CD4+ cell counts and diversity were greater in long-lived donors than in aged donors.

With respect to this clonotype: Its antigen is not identified.

The second PCR ran roughly 7 to 11 cycles with a sample-barcoded 5' primer and J-beta primers. TCRdb called the 5' RACE reads again in MiXCR, with one record for every CDR3 protein. Of some 320,000 distinct CDR3 sequences detected, around 29% appear once; the ten largest clones hold over 25%. Trimming pared 6 bases from V and 2 bases from J, leaving 14 bases between. Germline values: CDR1 MNHEY, CDR2 SMNVEV (reference sequence). This CDR3 is built from 14 residues. The chain employs TRBV27 and TRBJ2-7, with a tentative D call TRBD2 (6 bases). The sequenced sample consisted of blood. The receptor was derived from a woman in her 70s in good health. The CDR3 region has the DNA TGTGCCAGCAGCCTCGGCGGGAAACCCTACGAGCAGTACTTC. Amino acid sequence: CASSLGGKPYEQYF.